This TCR beta chain stems from a study of T cell changes during pregnancy in multiple sclerosis. TCRdb's table, derived via immunoSEQ multiplex PCR, lists solely in-frame clones and lacks some. Here the sample spans tens of thousands of clones, 85% to 95% being singletons. V dropped 4 bases and J dropped 0 bases, with 11 bases sitting between them. Germline CDR1 SGHTA, CDR2 FQGNSA. The CDR3 is made up of 15 amino acids. The receptor was derived from a female donor with multiple sclerosis, enrolled in a pregnancy study. The material was peripheral blood, obtained after pregnancy. The chain combines TRBV7-2 with TRBJ2-3, with D maybe TRBD2 (6 bases). CDR3 sequence: CASSSLGGSTDTQYF. In DNA form, the CDR3 reads TGTGCCAGCAGCTCCCTGGGGGGTAGCACAGATACGCAGTATTTT. Complete variable domain (other parts from reference TRBV7-2 and TRBJ2-3): GAGVSQSPSNKVTEKGKDVELRCDPISGHTALYWYRQSLGQGLEFLIYFQGNSAPDKSGLPSDRFSAERTGGSVSTLTIQRTQQEDSAVYLCASSSLGGSTDTQYFGPGTRLTVL.